The 8 T cell receptor beta chains listed next were all sequenced from one sample in a study of Graves' ophthalmopathy and Graves' hyperthyroidism. Amplification targeted the TCR beta CDR3 regions, with RNA transcripts as the source material. RT-PCR with HTBI primers came first, then second-round multiplex PCR. TCRdb processed the multiplex PCR reads anew with MiXCR; each CDR3 protein has one entry. The profile shows 400,000 or so distinct CDR3 sequences, 15% of them singletons. Sequenced material: peripheral blood. The receptors derive from a woman aged 18-35 years with stable Graves' hyperthyroidism.

This clonotype showed up many times. The chain combines TRBV15 with TRBJ1-6; 9 bases are a match to TRBD1. V was clipped by 3 bases and J by 10 bases; unmatched bases: 13. From germline, CDR1 is LNHNV and CDR2 YYDKDF (reference sequence). CDR3 length: 17 amino acids. The CDR3 region has the DNA TGTGCCACCAGCAGGATCACCGGGACAGGGCGGGGCTCACCCCTCCACTTT. Translated, it gives CATSRITGTGRGSPLHF.

This chain connects TRBV5-6 to TRBJ2-2; 8 bases line up with TRBD1. The CDR3 length is 16 residues. Germline V gene sequence: CDR1 SGHDT, CDR2 YYEEEE. Trimming removed 5 bases from V and 1 base from J; junction bases left unmatched: 7. The CDR3, as DNA: TGTGCCAGCAGTTACGACGGACAGGGGAACACCGGGGAGCTGTTTTTT. The encoded protein is CASSYDGQGNTGELFF.

This clonotype was found many times. This chain connects TRBV5-1 to TRBJ1-1, with a weak D call TRBD1 (5 bases). Trimming took 0 bases from V and 0 from J, leaving 15 bases between them. CDR1 and CDR2 from the germline V gene are SGHRS and YFSETQ. There are 17 residues in the CDR3. The CDR3 here is CASSLASGGTVNTEAFF. The CDR3, as DNA: TGCGCCAGCAGCTTGGCAAGTGGGGGGACGGTGAACACTGAAGCTTTCTTT.

Only a few counts were recorded for this clonotype. A much larger clone sits a single nucleotide away, making a read error possible. The chain's CDR3 is CASSRPVASGANVLTF. DNA of the CDR3: TGTGCCAGCAGCCGTCCCGTGGCATCAGGGGCCAACGTCCTGACTTTC. The chain employs TRBV6-2 or TRBV6-3 and TRBJ2-6; D is unresolved. The CDR3 has 16 residues. V lost 6 bases, J lost 4 bases, and 16 bases lay in between. CDR1 is MNHEY, CDR2 SVGEGT, per germline.

This clonotype was counted at least ten times. J is TRBJ2-7 and V is TRBV7-9; a weak D match, TRBD1 (6 bases). In germline, CDR1 is SEHNR, CDR2 FQNEAQ (reference sequence). V was clipped by 5 bases and J by 2 bases, with 13 bases between them. The CDR3 is 14 residues long. The CDR3 sequence: CASSATGYPYEQYF. For the CDR3, the DNA is TGTGCCAGCAGCGCGACAGGTTATCCCTACGAGCAGTACTTC.

Turning to this clonotype: This may come from a read error, since a much larger clone is one base off. V and J are TRBV29-1 and TRBJ1-2; D not certain. V gave up 1 base and J gave up 10 bases, with 13 bases separating them. In germline, CDR1 is SQVTM, CDR2 ANQGSEA. This CDR3 region has 12 residues. CDR3 sequence reads: CSVEGGVSDYTF. The CDR3, as DNA: TGCAGCGTTGAAGGTGGGGTATCTGACTACACCTTC.

This clonotype was counted many times. The J gene is TRBJ2-2, the V gene TRBV6-2 or TRBV6-3; 9 bases line up with TRBD1. Germline CDR1 and CDR2: MNHEY and SVGEGT. Trimming removed 5 bases from V and 5 bases from J; junction bases left unmatched: 9. CDR3 size: 16 residues. CDR3 residues: CASSEPGQGRTGELFF. In DNA, the CDR3 is TGTGCCAGCAGTGAGCCTGGACAGGGGCGGACCGGGGAGCTGTTTTTT.

This clonotype was picked up many times. J is TRBJ1-1 and V is TRBV10-3; D ambiguous. Germline V CDR1 and CDR2: ENHRY, SYGVKD. The CDR3 loop spans 17 amino acids. V was pared by 4 bases and J by 1 base, with 19 bases between. CDR3 region: CAISGVEKGGSNTEAFF. The CDR3, as DNA: TGTGCCATCAGTGGGGTTGAGAAGGGTGGCTCGAACACTGAAGCTTTCTTT.